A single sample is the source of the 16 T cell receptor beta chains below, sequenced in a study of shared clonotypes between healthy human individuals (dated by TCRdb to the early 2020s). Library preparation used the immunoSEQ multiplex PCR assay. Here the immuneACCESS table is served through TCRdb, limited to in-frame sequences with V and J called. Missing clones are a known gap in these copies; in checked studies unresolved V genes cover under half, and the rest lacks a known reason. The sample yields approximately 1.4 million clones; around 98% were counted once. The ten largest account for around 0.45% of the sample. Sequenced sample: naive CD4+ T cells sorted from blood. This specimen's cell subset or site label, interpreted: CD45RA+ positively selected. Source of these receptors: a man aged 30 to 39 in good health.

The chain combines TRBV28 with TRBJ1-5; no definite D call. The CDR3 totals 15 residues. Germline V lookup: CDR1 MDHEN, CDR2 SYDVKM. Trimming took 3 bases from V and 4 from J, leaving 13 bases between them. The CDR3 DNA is TGTGCCAGCAGTTTTGAGTACAACCGAAATCAGCCCCAGCATTTT. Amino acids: CASSFEYNRNQPQHF.

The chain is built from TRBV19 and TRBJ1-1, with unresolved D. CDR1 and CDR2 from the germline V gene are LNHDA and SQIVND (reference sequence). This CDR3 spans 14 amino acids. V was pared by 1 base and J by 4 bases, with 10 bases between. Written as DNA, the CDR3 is TGTGCCAGTAGTATAGGCGGCGCTGTCACTGAAGCTTTCTTT. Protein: CASSIGGAVTEAFF.

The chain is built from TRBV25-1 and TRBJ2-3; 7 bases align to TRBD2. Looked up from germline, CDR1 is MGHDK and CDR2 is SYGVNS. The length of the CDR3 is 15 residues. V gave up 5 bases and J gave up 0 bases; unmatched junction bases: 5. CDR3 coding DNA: TGTGCCAGCAGTCAGACTAGCTCTAGCACAGATACGCAGTATTTT. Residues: CASSQTSSSTDTQYF.

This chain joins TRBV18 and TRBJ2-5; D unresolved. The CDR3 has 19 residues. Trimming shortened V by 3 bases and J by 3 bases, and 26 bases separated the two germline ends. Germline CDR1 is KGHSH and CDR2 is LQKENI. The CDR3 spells CASSPLKVWATGSEETQYF. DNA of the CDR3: TGTGCCAGCTCACCCCTAAAGGTTTGGGCAACCGGATCTGAAGAGACCCAGTACTTC.

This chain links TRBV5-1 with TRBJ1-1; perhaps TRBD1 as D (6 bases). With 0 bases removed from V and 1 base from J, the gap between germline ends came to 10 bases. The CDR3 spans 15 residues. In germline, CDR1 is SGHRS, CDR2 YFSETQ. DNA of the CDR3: TGCGCCAGCAGCTTGGACAGGGCTGCGAACACTGAAGCTTTCTTT. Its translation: CASSLDRAANTEAFF.

The CDR3 DNA reads TGTGCCAGCAGCTTCGGGGGAGGGCCCGGGGAGCTGTTTTTT. Amino acids: CASSFGGGPGELFF. The chain couples TRBV7-6 to TRBJ2-2, with 7 bases matching TRBD2. With 3 bases clipped from V and 6 bases from J, the junction kept 4 bases outside the gene matches. This CDR3 contains 14 residues. Looked up from germline, CDR1 is SGHVS and CDR2 is FNYEAQ.

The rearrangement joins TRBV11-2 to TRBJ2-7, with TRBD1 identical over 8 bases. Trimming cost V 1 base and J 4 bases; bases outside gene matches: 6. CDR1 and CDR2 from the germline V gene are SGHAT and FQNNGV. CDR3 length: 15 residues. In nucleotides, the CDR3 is TGTGCCAGCAGCTTAGTGAGGACAGGGTTGTACGAGCAGTACTTC. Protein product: CASSLVRTGLYEQYF.

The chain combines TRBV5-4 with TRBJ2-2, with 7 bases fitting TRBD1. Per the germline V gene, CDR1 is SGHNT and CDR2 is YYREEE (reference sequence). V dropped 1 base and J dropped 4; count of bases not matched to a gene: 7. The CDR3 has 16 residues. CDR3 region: CASSLISRGRTGELFF. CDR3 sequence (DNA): TGTGCCAGCAGCTTGATTAGTAGGGGGCGCACCGGGGAGCTGTTTTTT. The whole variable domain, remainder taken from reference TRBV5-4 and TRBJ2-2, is ETGVTQSPTHLIKTRGQQVTLRCSSQSGHNTVSWYQQALGQGPQFIFQYYREEENGRGNFPPRFSGLQFPNYSSELNVNALELDDSALYLCASSLISRGRTGELFFGEGSRLTVL.

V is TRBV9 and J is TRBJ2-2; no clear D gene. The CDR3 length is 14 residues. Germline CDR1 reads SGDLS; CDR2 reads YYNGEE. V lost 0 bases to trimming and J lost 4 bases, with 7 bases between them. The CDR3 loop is CASSVELGTGELFF. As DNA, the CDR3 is TGTGCCAGCAGCGTAGAGTTGGGCACCGGGGAGCTGTTTTTT.

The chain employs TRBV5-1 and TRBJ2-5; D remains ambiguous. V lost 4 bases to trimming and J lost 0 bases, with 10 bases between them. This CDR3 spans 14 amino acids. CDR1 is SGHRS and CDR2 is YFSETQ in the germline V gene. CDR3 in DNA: TGCGCCAGCAGCCCGACCGCGTACCAAGAGACCCAGTACTTC. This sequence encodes CASSPTAYQETQYF.

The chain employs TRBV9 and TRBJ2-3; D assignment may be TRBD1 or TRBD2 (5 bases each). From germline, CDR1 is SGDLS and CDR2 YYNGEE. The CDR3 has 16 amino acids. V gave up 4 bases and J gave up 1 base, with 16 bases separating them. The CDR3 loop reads CASSLVGDSGTDTQYF. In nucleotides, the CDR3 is TGTGCCAGCAGCCTAGTGGGGGATTCTGGCACAGATACGCAGTATTTT.

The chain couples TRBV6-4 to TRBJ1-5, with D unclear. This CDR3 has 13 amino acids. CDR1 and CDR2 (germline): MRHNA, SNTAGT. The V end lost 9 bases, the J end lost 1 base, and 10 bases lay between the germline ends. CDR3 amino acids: CASSKESNQPQHF. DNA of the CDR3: TGTGCCAGTAGCAAGGAAAGCAATCAGCCCCAGCATTTT.

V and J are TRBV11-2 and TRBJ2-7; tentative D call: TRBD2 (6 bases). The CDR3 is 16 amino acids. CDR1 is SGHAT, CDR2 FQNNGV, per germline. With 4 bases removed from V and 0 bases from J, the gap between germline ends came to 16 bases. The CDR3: CASSSISGRASYEQYF. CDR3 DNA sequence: TGTGCCAGCAGCTCCATTAGCGGCCGGGCCTCCTACGAGCAGTACTTC.

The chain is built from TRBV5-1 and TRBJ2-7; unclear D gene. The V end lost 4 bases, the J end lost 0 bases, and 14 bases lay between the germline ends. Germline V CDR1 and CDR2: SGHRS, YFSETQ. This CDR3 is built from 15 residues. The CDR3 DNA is TGCGCCAGCAGCCAGACTCCTGAGAGCTCCTACGAGCAGTACTTC. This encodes CASSQTPESSYEQYF.

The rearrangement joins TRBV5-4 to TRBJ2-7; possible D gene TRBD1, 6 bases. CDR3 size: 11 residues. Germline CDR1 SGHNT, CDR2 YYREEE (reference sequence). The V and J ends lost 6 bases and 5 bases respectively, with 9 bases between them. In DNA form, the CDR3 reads TGTGCCAGCAAACAGGGAAACGAGCAGTACTTC. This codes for CASKQGNEQYF.

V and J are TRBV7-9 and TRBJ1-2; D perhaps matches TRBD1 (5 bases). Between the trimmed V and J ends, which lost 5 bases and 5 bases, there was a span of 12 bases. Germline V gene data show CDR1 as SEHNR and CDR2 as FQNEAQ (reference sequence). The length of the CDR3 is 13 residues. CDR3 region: CASSPDRRYGYTF. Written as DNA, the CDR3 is TGTGCCAGCAGCCCCGACAGACGATATGGCTACACCTTC.